These 32 T cell receptor beta chains share one sample of origin, sequenced in a study of T and B cells in COVID-19 patients. TRB rearrangements were amplified by multiplex PCR with BIOMED2 TRB-A/B primers. TCRdb independently ran MiXCR on the multiplex PCR reads; one entry per CDR3 protein. The sample has approximately 17,000 distinct CDR3 sequences, about a quarter seen once. Each TRB amplification used about 230-550 ng of genomic DNA from blood. The sample was blood. Every receptor here comes from a human donor who had recovered from COVID-19.

This clonotype was seen ten or more times. CDR3 bases: TGTGCCAGTAGTATCGGTCCTAGTAGCTACACCTTC. Protein product: CASSIGPSSYTF. The rearrangement links TRBV19 to TRBJ1-2; unclear D gene. Germline CDR1 is LNHDA and CDR2 is SQIVND (reference sequence). V lost 3 bases to trimming and J lost 9 bases, with 11 bases between them. The CDR3 runs to 12 residues.

J is TRBJ2-2 and V is TRBV12-3 or TRBV12-4; 7 positions agree with TRBD2. The CDR3 runs 16 residues. Trimming at V came to 2 bases and at J to 1 base, leaving 4 bases not matched to a gene. The CDR3 spells CASSLLRGRNTGELFF. The DNA for the CDR3 is TGTGCCAGCAGTTTATTGCGGGGGAGGAACACCGGGGAGCTGTTTTTT.

By share, this clonotype ranks as medium-sized (0.01 to 0.1%). V is TRBV19 and J is TRBJ1-3; TRBD1 aligns across 7 bases. Trimming removed 5 bases from V and 2 bases from J; junction bases left unmatched: 15. Germline lookup yields CDR1 LNHDA and CDR2 SQIVND (reference sequence). This CDR3 contains 18 residues. CDR3: CASSWDSRKIGTGNTIYF. The CDR3 nucleotides read TGTGCCAGTAGTTGGGACAGTAGGAAAATCGGGACTGGAAACACCATATATTTT.

This sequence joins TRBV27 and TRBJ1-5, with unresolved D. Trimming removed 4 bases from V and 2 bases from J, with 12 bases in between. CDR1 is MNHEY and CDR2 is SMNVEV in the germline V gene (reference sequence). The CDR3 runs 15 residues. CDR3 loop: CASSYRGLGNQPQHF. In DNA, the CDR3 is TGTGCCAGCAGTTACCGTGGGTTGGGCAATCAGCCCCAGCATTTT.

The rearrangement links TRBV7-9 to TRBJ1-1; no reliable D call. The CDR3 covers 13 residues. V was clipped by 5 bases and J by 0 bases, with 7 bases between them. Germline V gives CDR1 SEHNR, CDR2 FQNEAQ (reference sequence). Written as DNA, the CDR3 is TGTGCCAGCAGCCCCGTCATGAACACTGAAGCTTTCTTT. Translation gives CASSPVMNTEAFF.

This clonotype was recorded a few times. The rearrangement joins TRBV7-9 to TRBJ2-2; 7 nucleotides line up with TRBD1. J gave up 2 bases and V 1 base, and 4 bases lay outside the gene matches. The CDR3 runs 16 residues. CDR1 and CDR2 from the germline V gene are SEHNR and FQNEAQ (reference sequence). CDR3 coding DNA: TGTGCCAGCAGCTTAGGGACAGGCATCAACACCGGGGAGCTGTTTTTT. It translates to CASSLGTGINTGELFF. The variable domain in full, with the rest retrieved from reference TRBV7-9 and TRBJ2-2, is DTGVSQNPRHKITKRGQNVTFRCDPISEHNRLYWYRQTLGQGPEFLTYFQNEAQLEKSRLLSDRFSAERPKGSFSTLEIQRTEQGDSAMYLCASSLGTGINTGELFFGEGSRLTVL.

The gene calls are TRBV5-6 and TRBJ1-3; no firm D call. Germline CDR1 and CDR2: SGHDT and YYEEEE. This CDR3 spans 15 amino acids. Between the trimmed V and J ends, which lost 3 bases and 2 bases, there was a span of 12 bases. CDR3 amino acids: CASSSLGDPGNTIYF. The CDR3 nucleotides are TGTGCCAGCAGCTCCCTAGGCGATCCTGGAAACACCATATATTTT.

At least ten counts were recorded for this clonotype. The chain is built from TRBV5-5 and TRBJ2-1, with D unresolved. The CDR3 extends over 15 amino acids. Germline values: CDR1 SGHKS, CDR2 YYEKEE (reference sequence). The V end lost 2 bases, the J end lost 7 bases, and 16 bases lay between the germline ends. The CDR3 sequence is CASSFYSPPPNEQFF. DNA for the CDR3: TGTGCCAGCAGCTTCTACAGTCCTCCCCCTAATGAGCAGTTCTTC.

By proportion, this clonotype is medium-sized (0.01 to 0.1%). CDR3 in amino acids: CASSRDHFGELFF. CDR3 DNA sequence: TGTGCCAGCAGCCGAGATCACTTTGGGGAGCTGTTTTTT. This rearrangement joins TRBV6-5 to TRBJ2-2; D ambiguous. Looked up from germline, CDR1 is MNHEY and CDR2 is SVGAGI. CDR3 length equals 13 residues. V dropped 6 bases and J dropped 8 bases, with 13 bases sitting between them.

This clonotype is medium-sized in the sample. The chain joins TRBV19 to TRBJ1-4; D remains unclear. The CDR3 consists of 15 residues. V was shortened by 5 bases and J by 2 bases, with 12 bases between the two germline ends. Per the germline V gene, CDR1 is LNHDA and CDR2 is SQIVND (reference sequence). The CDR3 DNA sequence: TGTGCCAGTAGTGCAGGTGTGGCCACTAATGAAAAACTGTTTTTT. It codes for CASSAGVATNEKLFF.

This clonotype was detected only a few times. V is TRBV27 and J is TRBJ1-2; D gene uncertain. With 0 bases removed from V and 9 bases from J, the gap between germline ends came to 14 bases. The CDR3 has 14 residues. CDR1 and CDR2 from the germline V gene are MNHEY and SMNVEV (reference sequence). The CDR3 DNA reads as TGTGCCAGCAGTTTATCCGGACCGACTAGGAGCTACACCTTC. Translation: CASSLSGPTRSYTF.

In this sample, this clonotype turned up a few times. CDR3 DNA sequence: TGTGCCATCAGTGAACATACAGGGGGTTTTGACAATGAGCAGTTCTTC. Translating gives CAISEHTGGFDNEQFF. The J gene is TRBJ2-1, the V gene TRBV10-3; 8 bases align to TRBD1. Per the germline V gene, CDR1 is ENHRY and CDR2 is SYGVKD. V lost 3 bases, J lost 5 bases, and 9 bases stayed unmatched. The CDR3 is 16 amino acids.

The sample holds many counts of this clonotype. The chain has TRBV29-1 and TRBJ1-2; D unresolved. The germline V gene has CDR1 SQVTM and CDR2 ANQGSEA. Trimming stripped 7 bases from V and 8 bases from J, with 14 bases between. The CDR3 contains 11 residues. The chain's CDR3 is CSAEAGWGYTF. CDR3 bases: TGCAGCGCTGAGGCCGGTTGGGGCTACACCTTC.

This clonotype came up a few times. The V call is TRBV11-2, the J call TRBJ2-7, with TRBD1 identical over 7 bases. J was trimmed by 2 bases and V by 5 bases; bases with no gene match: 9. Germline V lookup: CDR1 SGHAT, CDR2 FQNNGV. There are 15 residues in the CDR3. The CDR3 DNA is TGTGCCAGCAGCGCCCGCCCCAGGGGGACCTACGAGCAGTACTTC. This sequence encodes CASSARPRGTYEQYF.

This clonotype was recorded at least ten times. The J gene is TRBJ1-5, the V gene TRBV18; D not resolved. CDR1 and CDR2 (germline): KGHSH, LQKENI. This CDR3 is 15 amino acids long. Trimming cost V 0 bases and J 3 bases, with 9 bases left between them. CDR3 region: CASSPPGNTNQPQHF. CDR3 DNA sequence: TGTGCCAGCTCACCACCGGGGAACACCAATCAGCCCCAGCATTTT.

This clonotype has at least ten counts. The CDR3 protein is CAWGGGAMNGELFF. CDR3 DNA: TGTGCCTGGGGGGGTGGCGCAATGAACGGGGAGCTGTTTTTT. This chain links TRBV30 with TRBJ2-2; the D call may be TRBD1 or TRBD2 (5 bases each). The V end was cut by 5 bases, the J end by 7 bases, with 17 bases between. The CDR3 runs 14 residues. The germline gives CDR1 GTSNPN, CDR2 SVGIG (reference sequence).

By share, this clonotype ranks as medium-sized. The chain joins TRBV19 to TRBJ2-1, with D tentatively TRBD2 (6 bases). The CDR3 is 15 residues long. Germline V lookup: CDR1 LNHDA, CDR2 SQIVND (reference sequence). V dropped 5 bases and J dropped 4 bases, with 15 bases sitting between them. CDR3 sequence (DNA): TGTGCCAGTAGTCCAGGGTGGGGGGTTTACAATGAGCAGTTCTTC. This translates into CASSPGWGVYNEQFF.

By sample fraction, this clonotype is medium-sized (0.01 to 0.1%). The gene calls are TRBV29-1 and TRBJ1-2; perhaps TRBD1 as D (5 bases). This CDR3 is 16 amino acids long. The V end was cut by 6 bases, the J end by 0 bases, with 20 bases between. CDR1 SQVTM and CDR2 ANQGSEA come from the germline V gene. The CDR3 region is CSVGESIPLANYGYTF. CDR3 coding DNA: TGCAGCGTGGGGGAGTCGATTCCGTTAGCTAACTATGGCTACACCTTC.

This clonotype appeared many times. The chain is built from TRBV6-5 and TRBJ2-7; a possible D gene is TRBD2 (6 bases). V was shortened by 0 bases and J by 0 bases, with 15 bases between the two germline ends. The CDR3 spans 17 residues. Germline CDR1 MNHEY, CDR2 SVGAGI. CDR3 DNA sequence: TGTGCCAGCAGTTACTCCCCGGGAGACATCCGCTCCTACGAGCAGTACTTC. Residues: CASSYSPGDIRSYEQYF.

The V and J genes are TRBV7-6 and TRBJ2-1; 7 bases align to TRBD1. Germline CDR1 reads SGHVS; CDR2 reads FNYEAQ. The V segment lost 6 bases and the J segment 7 bases; nucleotides outside the gene matches: 24. The CDR3 consists of 19 residues. The CDR3 DNA sequence: TGTGCCAGCAGTCTTCAGGTCGGATACGGGACAGCCTCTTATAATGAGCAGTTCTTC. Translated: CASSLQVGYGTASYNEQFF.

This clonotype has only a few counts. The gene calls are TRBV12-3 or TRBV12-4 and TRBJ1-1; D remains unclear. The CDR3 is made up of 10 amino acids. The germline V and J ends were trimmed by 8 bases and 3 bases, with 4 bases remaining between them. CDR3 loop: CASGYTEAFF. The CDR3 DNA reads TGTGCCAGCGGTTACACTGAAGCTTTCTTT.

This clonotype was picked up many times. The chain recombines TRBV19 with TRBJ2-1; 8 bases are a match to TRBD1. The CDR3 extends over 20 amino acids. The trim removed 2 bases at V and 8 bases at J, leaving 23 bases unmatched. CDR1 LNHDA and CDR2 SQIVND come from the germline V gene (reference sequence). Here the CDR3 reads CASSIHRRGRVGGGVDEQFF. In DNA form, the CDR3 reads TGTGCCAGTAGTATACATCGCAGGGGGCGCGTCGGGGGCGGGGTGGATGAGCAGTTCTTC.

This clonotype was seen at least ten times. As DNA, the CDR3 is TGTGCCAGCAGTTACACACGACTAGCGGGGGGGCTCTCCTACAATGAGCAGTTCTTC. Encoded protein: CASSYTRLAGGLSYNEQFF. The rearrangement joins TRBV6-5 to TRBJ2-1, with 14 bases identical to TRBD2. CDR1 is MNHEY and CDR2 is SVGAGI in the germline V gene. Trimming took 2 bases from V and 0 from J; bases not matched to a gene: 6. The CDR3 runs 19 residues.

The rearrangement links TRBV6-6 to TRBJ2-7; D ambiguous. The length of the CDR3 is 11 residues. Trimming stripped 8 bases from V and 5 bases from J, with 10 bases between. Per the germline V gene, CDR1 is MNHNY and CDR2 is SVGAGI (reference sequence). CDR3: CASGKIHEQYF. The DNA for the CDR3 is TGTGCCAGCGGGAAAATACACGAGCAGTACTTC.

As for this clonotype: With a much larger clone just one base away, this may be a read error. CDR3 DNA: TGTACCAGTAGTATACATACTGACCTCGCGCAGTATTTT. Translated: CTSSIHTDLAQYF. The rearrangement joins TRBV19 to TRBJ2-3; D uncertain. This CDR3 is 13 amino acids long. Per germline, CDR1 LNHDA and CDR2 SQIVND (reference sequence).

This clonotype was seen a handful of times. V gene TRBV10-3 combines with J gene TRBJ1-5, with TRBD1 as a possible D gene (5 bases). Trimming removed 5 bases from V and 5 bases from J, with 13 bases in between. This CDR3 is built from 14 residues. Germline values: CDR1 ENHRY, CDR2 SYGVKD. As DNA, the CDR3 is TGTGCCATCAGTCCCCAGGGCCGGGATCAGCCCCAGCATTTT. Amino acids: CAISPQGRDQPQHF.

A remark on this clonotype: This may be a read error, as it is one base from a much larger clone. The gene calls are TRBV6-5 and TRBJ1-6; possible D gene TRBD1, 5 bases. V was shortened by 5 bases and J by 10 bases, with 15 bases between the two germline ends. The CDR3 contains 14 residues. Per the germline V gene, CDR1 is MNHEY and CDR2 is SVGAGI. The CDR3 reads CASSQGPEGSPLHF. The CDR3 DNA reads as TGTGCCAGCAGTCAGGGACCCGAAGGGTCACCCCTCCACTTT.

The CDR3 sequence is CASSSQGGSSNTGELFF. Written as DNA, the CDR3 is TGTGCCAGCAGCTCGCAGGGGGGGAGTTCGAACACCGGGGAGCTGTTTTTT. V usage is TRBV7-9 and J usage is TRBJ2-2; D tentatively fits TRBD1 or TRBD2 (7 bases each). Trimming pared 4 bases from V and 0 bases from J, leaving 15 bases between. The germline V gene has CDR1 SEHNR and CDR2 FQNEAQ (reference sequence). The CDR3 spans 17 residues.

V is TRBV6-6 and J is TRBJ2-4; no clear D gene. Deletions cut 5 bases from V and 1 base from J, with 12 bases between. CDR3 length equals 15 residues. From germline, CDR1 is MNHNY and CDR2 SVGAGI (reference sequence). The CDR3 reads CASSRDPIAKNIQYF. For the CDR3, the DNA is TGTGCCAGCAGTAGGGATCCAATTGCCAAAAACATTCAGTACTTC.

Only a few counts were recorded for this clonotype. This chain's CDR3 is CASSPWGGPAGQYF. In DNA, the CDR3 is TGTGCCAGCAGTCCCTGGGGGGGCCCGGCAGGGCAGTACTTC. The chain joins TRBV27 to TRBJ2-7; TRBD2 might be the D (7 bases). The CDR3 contains 14 residues. The V end was cut by 5 bases, the J end by 9 bases, with 20 bases between. Germline assignment: CDR1 MNHEY and CDR2 SMNVEV (reference sequence).

This clonotype is medium-sized. The chain couples TRBV6-5 to TRBJ2-7; D call uncertain. Trimming removed 2 bases at V and 0 bases at J, with 11 bases between. CDR1 and CDR2 from the germline V gene are MNHEY and SVGAGI. The CDR3 consists of 15 residues. The CDR3 protein is CASSYKVPISYEQYF. CDR3 coding DNA: TGTGCCAGCAGTTACAAGGTCCCGATCTCCTACGAGCAGTACTTC.

In this sample, this clonotype turned up many times. The rearrangement links TRBV30 to TRBJ1-6; D might be TRBD1 (5 bases). Germline CDR1 and CDR2: GTSNPN and SVGIG (reference sequence). The CDR3 contains 13 residues. Trimming shortened V by 5 bases and J by 9 bases, and 14 bases separated the two germline ends. For the CDR3, the DNA is TGTGCCTGGGGACGGGGGGTAGGTTCACCCCTCCACTTT. This encodes CAWGRGVGSPLHF.